This T cell receptor beta chain comes out of a study of long-term antiretroviral therapy in people with HIV. Study context: Some samples came about a decade before the 2015 immediate-ART recommendation, and these were the earliest.

J was trimmed by 7 bases and V by 5 bases; bases with no gene match: 7. CDR1 SGHVS and CDR2 FQNEAQ come from the germline V gene. There are 15 residues in the CDR3. Survey-level resolution applied to immunoSEQ assay v3.0. Here immunoSEQ multiplex PCR was the method, and the copy in TCRdb shows in-frame clones only, minus some. The sample yields over 5,500 clones, roughly 88% seen once. The chain recombines TRBV7-8 with TRBJ2-1; 11 bases match TRBD2. Sequencing used unsorted PBMCs, obtained 3.7 years after starting antiretroviral therapy. This TCR came from a woman aged 45 to 65 with HIV. The CDR3 protein is CASSSTSGSYNEQFF. The CDR3 region has the DNA TGTGCCAGCAGCAGTACTAGCGGGAGCTATAATGAGCAGTTCTTC. Complete variable domain (other parts from reference TRBV7-8 and TRBJ2-1): GAGVSQSPRYKVAKRGQDVALRCDPISGHVSLFWYQQALGQGPEFLTYFQNEAQLDKSGLPSDRFFAERPEGSVSTLKIQRTQQEDSAVYLCASSSTSGSYNEQFFGPGTRLTVL.